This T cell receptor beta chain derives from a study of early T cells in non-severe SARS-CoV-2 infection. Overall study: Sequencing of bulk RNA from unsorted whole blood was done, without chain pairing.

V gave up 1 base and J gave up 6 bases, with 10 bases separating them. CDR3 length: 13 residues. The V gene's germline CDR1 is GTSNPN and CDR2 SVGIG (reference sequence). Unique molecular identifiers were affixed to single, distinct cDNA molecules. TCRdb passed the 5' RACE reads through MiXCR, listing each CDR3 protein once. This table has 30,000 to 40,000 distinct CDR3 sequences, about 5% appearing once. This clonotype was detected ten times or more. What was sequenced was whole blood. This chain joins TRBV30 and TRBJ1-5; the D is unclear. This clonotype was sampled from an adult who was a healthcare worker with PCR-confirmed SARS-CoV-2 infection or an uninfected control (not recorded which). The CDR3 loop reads CAWSGTRGQPQHF. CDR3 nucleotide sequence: TGTGCCTGGAGTGGTACCCGAGGTCAGCCCCAGCATTTT.